This T cell receptor (beta chain) derives from a study of blood T cells in healthy people across ages. Overall study results and limits: With age, beta diversity per million T cells declined roughly linearly, significantly by 30 to 40. The unsorted PBMCs prevented any conclusive comparison of naive versus antigen-experienced cells.

Each donor supplied 8 to 10 milliliters of peripheral blood. The second PCR ran roughly 7 to 12 cycles with a sample-barcoded 5' primer and J-beta primers. A single record per CDR3 protein comes from TCRdb applying MiXCR to the 5' RACE reads. The top ten hold 13% of the sample, which has fewer than 750,000 distinct CDR3 sequences, about 51% seen once. In regard to this clonotype: Its antigen is undetermined.

The sample taken for sequencing was blood. The receptor was isolated from a woman aged 80 or older in good health.

This CDR3 is CSARSGQGTDTQYF. The CDR3 DNA reads as TGCAGTGCTAGATCTGGGCAGGGGACAGATACGCAGTATTTT. V usage is TRBV20-1 and J usage is TRBJ2-3; D possibly corresponds to TRBD1 (6 bases). The V gene's germline CDR1 is DFQATT and CDR2 SNEGSKA (reference sequence). Between the trimmed V and J ends, which lost 2 bases and 3 bases, there was a span of 12 bases. This CDR3 comprises 14 residues.